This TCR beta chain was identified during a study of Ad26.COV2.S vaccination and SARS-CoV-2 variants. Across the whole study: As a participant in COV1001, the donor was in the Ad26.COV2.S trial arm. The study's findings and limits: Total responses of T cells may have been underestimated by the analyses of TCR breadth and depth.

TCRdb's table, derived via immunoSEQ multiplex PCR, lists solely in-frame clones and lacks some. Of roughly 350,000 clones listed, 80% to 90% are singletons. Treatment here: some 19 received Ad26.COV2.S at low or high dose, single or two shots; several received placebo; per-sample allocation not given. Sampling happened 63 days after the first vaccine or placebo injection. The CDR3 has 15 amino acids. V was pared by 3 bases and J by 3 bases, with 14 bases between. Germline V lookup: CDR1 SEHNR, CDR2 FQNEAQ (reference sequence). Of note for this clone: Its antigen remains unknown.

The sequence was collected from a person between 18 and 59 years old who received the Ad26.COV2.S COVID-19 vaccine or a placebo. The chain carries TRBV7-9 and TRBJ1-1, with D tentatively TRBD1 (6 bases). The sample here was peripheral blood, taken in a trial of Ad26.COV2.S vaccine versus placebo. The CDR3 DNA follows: TGTGCCAGCAGCTTGGAGGGGGGTAGTGACACTGAAGCTTTCTTT. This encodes CASSLEGGSDTEAFF.